This T cell receptor (beta chain) derives from a study of CD8 T cells in ankylosing spondylitis. The V end lost 0 bases, the J end lost 4 bases, and 13 bases lay between the germline ends. This CDR3 spans 15 amino acids. CDR1 and CDR2 from the germline V gene are LGHNA and YNFKEQ. TCRdb recomputed calls from the 5' RACE reads with MiXCR, one row per CDR3 protein. The sample contains 200,000 or so distinct CDR3 sequences, 10% to 15% of which appear only once. The rearrangement joins TRBV4-2 to TRBJ2-7, with D perhaps matching TRBD2 (6 bases). The TCR originated in a female donor with ankylosing spondylitis or in good health (not recorded which). The specimen sequenced was blood, either unsorted or a sorted T cell fraction (not recorded which). The CDR3 DNA sequence: TGTGCCAGCAGCCAAGACGCACCGGCGGGGTACGAGCAGTACTTC. Translating it yields CASSQDAPAGYEQYF.